A single sample is the source of the 31 T cell receptor beta chains below, sequenced in a study of blood T cell repertoires in COVID-19. Profiling relied on immunoSEQ multiplex PCR, and the TCRdb table lists in-frame clones only, not all of them. The data show around 63,000 clones, with approximately 90% seen just once and 1% to 1.5% held by the top ten. The sequencing input was peripheral blood. All receptors derive from a woman aged 80 or over with acute or convalescent COVID-19.

V usage is TRBV25-1 and J usage is TRBJ2-3; TRBD2 matches 7 bases. Germline assignment: CDR1 MGHDK and CDR2 SYGVNS. J lost 6 bases, V lost 5 bases, and 14 bases had no gene match. The CDR3 extends over 16 amino acids. In DNA, the CDR3 is TGTGCCAGCAGTCACCCCCTGCACGGGGGGTTTGATACGCAGTATTTT. The encoded protein is CASSHPLHGGFDTQYF.

V and J are TRBV6-5 and TRBJ1-5, with D perhaps TRBD1 (6 bases). This CDR3 has 16 residues. The germline V and J ends were trimmed by 4 bases and 1 base, with 14 bases remaining between them. Germline V lookup: CDR1 MNHEY, CDR2 SVGAGI. The CDR3 DNA is TGTGCCAGCAGTTTTCCGACAGGTATGAGCAATCAGCCCCAGCATTTT. It is translated as CASSFPTGMSNQPQHF.

The chain employs TRBV2 and TRBJ1-2; no clear D. Trimming took off 4 bases at V and 4 bases at J, with 10 bases between the two ends. CDR1 SNHLY and CDR2 FYNNEI come from the germline V gene. This CDR3 is built from 13 residues. CDR3 in amino acids: CASSVAGSYGYTF. CDR3 in DNA: TGTGCCAGCAGTGTCGCCGGGAGCTATGGCTACACCTTC. Combining the CDR3 with reference TRBV2 and TRBJ1-2 gives the whole variable domain EPEVTQTPSHQVTQMGQEVILRCVPISNHLYFYWYRQILGQKVEFLVSFYNNEISEKSEIFDDQFSVERPDGSNFTLKIRSTKLEDSAMYFCASSVAGSYGYTFGSGTRLTVV.

The chain recombines TRBV7-9 with TRBJ2-3; tentative D call: TRBD1 (7 bases). CDR1 and CDR2 (germline): SEHNR, FQNEAQ (reference sequence). CDR3 size: 15 residues. The ends were cut back, 5 bases at V and 4 bases at J, with 16 bases in the middle. The CDR3, as DNA: TGTGCCAGCAGCCCCCGTGGAGGGGGCTCAGATACGCAGTATTTT. Translation gives CASSPRGGGSDTQYF.

This clone was seen more than once but under ten times. V and J are TRBV5-1 and TRBJ1-2, with TRBD1 matching 11 bases. In germline, CDR1 is SGHRS, CDR2 YFSETQ. The J segment lost 6 bases and the V segment lost 4 bases, leaving 11 bases of the junction unmatched. The CDR3 covers 16 residues. The CDR3 DNA reads as TGCGCCAGCAGCCTCCGTAGGGGGACAGGGGGTCATGGCTACACCTTC. Translating gives CASSLRRGTGGHGYTF.

A few counts support this clone. The rearrangement joins TRBV21-1 to TRBJ1-5; TRBD1 reflects the table's D call only, with no check against the DNA. TRBV21-1 is tagged as a pseudogene. The CDR3 consists of 16 residues. The CDR3 coding sequence is TGTGCCGGCGCCATGACAGGCTGCTTTTGGGGTCAGCCCCAGCATTTT. Its translation is CAGAMTGCFWGQPQHF.

The chain couples TRBV10-3 to TRBJ2-1; TRBD2 aligns across 14 bases. Germline trimming cut 5 bases from V and 8 bases from J; bases unmatched to any gene: 5. CDR3 length equals 15 residues. Germline V gene lookup returns CDR1 ENHRY and CDR2 SYGVKD. The CDR3 nucleotides are TGTGCCATCAGTACCGGGACTAGCGGGAGCTATGAGCAGTTCTTC. Residues: CAISTGTSGSYEQFF.

The rearrangement joins TRBV4-2 to TRBJ2-1, with 8 nucleotides matching TRBD2. V was clipped by 0 bases and J by 7 bases; unmatched bases: 14. The CDR3 spans 18 residues. CDR1 and CDR2 (germline): LGHNA, YNFKEQ. The CDR3 DNA sequence: TGTGCCAGCAGCCAAGAGGCACCCCGACGCGGGGGGTTAAATGAGCAGTTCTTC. It is translated as CASSQEAPRRGGLNEQFF.

This chain joins TRBV18 and TRBJ1-1; the match to TRBD1 covers 7 bases. This CDR3 comprises 16 residues. Germline V lookup: CDR1 KGHSH, CDR2 LQKENI. Trimming at V came to 8 bases and at J to 2 bases, leaving 14 bases not matched to a gene. The CDR3, as DNA: TGTGCCAGCACCGAGAGGGGGCTCGCAGGCAACACTGAAGCTTTCTTT. Translated, it gives CASTERGLAGNTEAFF.

V and J are TRBV30 and TRBJ1-1; D call uncertain. The V and J ends lost 3 bases and 1 base respectively, with 9 bases between them. This CDR3 region has 13 residues. Germline V CDR1 and CDR2: GTSNPN, SVGIG (reference sequence). The CDR3, as DNA: TGTGCCTGGAGGAGGTCAGAGAACACTGAAGCTTTCTTT. It is translated as CAWRRSENTEAFF.

The rearrangement uses TRBV19 and TRBJ1-3, with unresolved D. There are 14 residues in the CDR3. The germline CDR1 and CDR2 sequences are LNHDA and SQIVND (reference sequence). Trimming left V 5 bases short and J 0 bases short, with 8 bases between. In DNA, the CDR3 is TGTGCCAGTAGTCAGCGATTCTCTGGAAACACCATATATTTT. Its translation is CASSQRFSGNTIYF.

The V and J genes are TRBV2 and TRBJ1-2; possibly TRBD1 for D (5 bases). Trimming cost V 6 bases and J 7 bases, with 15 bases left between them. Germline V gene data show CDR1 as SNHLY and CDR2 as FYNNEI. This CDR3 is built from 13 residues. The CDR3 region is CASSPRQGFGYTF. CDR3 DNA: TGTGCCAGCAGCCCTAGGCAGGGTTTTGGCTACACCTTC.

This clone was seen once. This CDR3 reads CASSVDRPNTGELFF. The CDR3 DNA follows: TGTGCCAGCAGCGTAGACAGGCCGAACACCGGGGAGCTGTTTTTT. The genes are TRBV9 and TRBJ2-2; a weak D match, TRBD1 (5 bases). The CDR3 runs to 15 residues. Trimming cost V 0 bases and J 0 bases, with 6 bases left between them. Per germline, CDR1 SGDLS and CDR2 YYNGEE.

The V gene is TRBV3-1 (or the pseudogene TRBV3-2), the J gene TRBJ1-1, with unresolved D. Germline V lookup: CDR1 LGHDT, CDR2 YNNKEL (reference sequence). The CDR3 spans 13 residues. Trimming removed 1 base from V and 1 base from J, with 4 bases in between. CDR3 residues: CASSQGENTEAFF. The CDR3 nucleotides read TGTGCCAGCAGCCAAGGAGAGAACACTGAAGCTTTCTTT.

The chain combines TRBV9 with TRBJ2-3, with a weak D call TRBD1 (5 bases). The germline V gene encodes CDR1 SGDLS and CDR2 YYNGEE. The CDR3 contains 17 residues. The germline V and J ends were trimmed by 0 bases and 0 bases, with 14 bases remaining between them. For the CDR3, the DNA is TGTGCCAGCAGCGTAGATCCCGCTGGGGCTAGCACAGATACGCAGTATTTT. It specifies CASSVDPAGASTDTQYF.

The chain couples TRBV3-1 (or the pseudogene TRBV3-2) to TRBJ2-6; tentative D call: TRBD2 (5 bases). There are 14 residues in the CDR3. From germline, CDR1 is LGHDT and CDR2 YNNKEL (reference sequence). V was pared by 1 base and J by 13 bases, with 14 bases between. In DNA form, the CDR3 reads TGTGCCAGCAGCCAAGTGACGGGCCCGGGGGTCCTGACTTTC. Amino acids: CASSQVTGPGVLTF.

V gene TRBV28 combines with J gene TRBJ2-7, with a weak D call TRBD2 (5 bases). Trimming took 6 bases from V and 0 from J, leaving 12 bases between them. The CDR3 loop spans 14 amino acids. Germline V lookup: CDR1 MDHEN, CDR2 SYDVKM. For the CDR3, the DNA is TGTGCCAGCAGCTTAGAAGGGAGCTCCTACGAGCAGTACTTC. The encoded protein is CASSLEGSSYEQYF.

The J gene is TRBJ2-1, the V gene TRBV5-1; a possible D gene is TRBD2 (5 bases). The V end lost 3 bases, the J end lost 7 bases, and 17 bases lay between the germline ends. CDR3 size: 15 residues. Germline V CDR1 and CDR2: SGHRS, YFSETQ. As DNA, the CDR3 is TGCGCCAGCAGCTCTGGACCGGGGAGACAAAATGAGCAGTTCTTC. Translating gives CASSSGPGRQNEQFF.

The chain recombines TRBV19 with TRBJ2-7; D may be TRBD2 (6 bases). This CDR3 has 14 residues. The germline gives CDR1 LNHDA, CDR2 SQIVND (reference sequence). V lost 4 bases and J 1 base, leaving 11 bases between the germline ends. This CDR3 reads CASSRGAGSYEQYF. As DNA, the CDR3 is TGTGCCAGTAGTAGAGGGGCGGGATCCTACGAGCAGTACTTC. Full variable domain (outside the CDR3, taken from reference TRBV19 and TRBJ2-7): DGGITQSPKYLFRKEGQNVTLSCEQNLNHDAMYWYRQDPGQGLRLIYYSQIVNDFQKGDIAEGYSVSREKKESFPLTVTSAQKNPTAFYLCASSRGAGSYEQYFGPGTRLTVT.

The rearrangement links TRBV30 to TRBJ2-3, with D perhaps matching TRBD1 (5 bases). V was clipped by 1 base and J by 3 bases, with 14 bases between them. CDR3 length: 15 residues. CDR1 and CDR2 from the germline V gene are GTSNPN and SVGIG (reference sequence). The CDR3 coding sequence is TGTGCCTGGAGTGGTTGGCAGGGCCGGACAGATACGCAGTATTTT. Translation gives CAWSGWQGRTDTQYF. Complete variable domain (other parts from reference TRBV30 and TRBJ2-3): SQTIHQWPATLVQPVGSPLSLECTVEGTSNPNLYWYRQAAGRGLQLLFYSVGIGQISSEVPQNLSASRPQDRQFILSSKKLLLSDSGFYLCAWSGWQGRTDTQYFGPGTRLTVL.

The V call is TRBV19, the J call TRBJ2-7; weak D call: TRBD1 (5 bases). CDR1 is LNHDA and CDR2 is SQIVND in the germline V gene (reference sequence). The CDR3 runs to 15 residues. Trimming shortened V by 5 bases and J by 0 bases, and 14 bases separated the two germline ends. CDR3 protein: CASSLRQTASYEQYF. The CDR3 coding sequence is TGTGCCAGTAGTTTGAGACAGACAGCCTCCTACGAGCAGTACTTC.

This clone has just one count. The chain carries TRBV5-1 and TRBJ2-7; 9 nucleotides line up with TRBD1. The CDR3 runs 13 residues. Germline V gives CDR1 SGHRS, CDR2 YFSETQ. J gave up 5 bases and V 2 bases, and 2 bases lay outside the gene matches. The CDR3 loop reads CASSLTGGHEQYF. The CDR3 DNA sequence: TGCGCCAGCAGCTTAACAGGGGGCCACGAGCAGTACTTC.

CDR3 protein: CASSQEGGDADTQYF. CDR3 bases: TGCGCCAGCAGCCAAGAAGGGGGGGACGCAGATACGCAGTATTTT. The J gene is TRBJ2-3, the V gene TRBV4-1; possibly TRBD2 for D (7 bases). Germline lookup yields CDR1 MGHRA and CDR2 YSYEKL. Trimming shortened V by 0 bases and J by 4 bases, and 11 bases separated the two germline ends. CDR3 length: 15 residues.

V is TRBV9 and J is TRBJ2-3, with D unresolved. CDR1 and CDR2 (germline): SGDLS, YYNGEE. CDR3 size: 14 residues. V was clipped by 0 bases and J by 0 bases, with 5 bases between them. The CDR3 DNA follows: TGTGCCAGCAGCGTAGGTAGCAGCACAGATACGCAGTATTTT. Translated, it gives CASSVGSSTDTQYF.

The rearrangement joins TRBV30 to TRBJ1-3, with D perhaps TRBD1 (6 bases). V shed 2 bases and J shed 2 bases, with 10 bases lying between them. Germline lookup yields CDR1 GTSNPN and CDR2 SVGIG (reference sequence). The CDR3 covers 14 residues. The CDR3 DNA reads as TGTGCCTGGAGTCTCCCAGGGGCTGGAAACACCATATATTTT. As protein: CAWSLPGAGNTIYF.

The chain couples TRBV7-8 to TRBJ2-1; 9 nucleotides align to TRBD2. The CDR3 extends over 14 amino acids. The germline V gene encodes CDR1 SGHVS and CDR2 FQNEAQ. The trim removed 5 bases at V and 3 bases at J, leaving 2 bases unmatched. CDR3 nucleotides: TGTGCCAGCAGCCATAGCGGGAGCTACAATGAGCAGTTCTTC. Translation: CASSHSGSYNEQFF.

The chain carries TRBV30 and TRBJ2-2, with unresolved D. V lost 1 base, J lost 8 bases, and 5 bases lay in between. The CDR3 spans 11 residues. Germline V lookup: CDR1 GTSNPN, CDR2 SVGIG (reference sequence). The DNA for the CDR3 is TGTGCCTGGAGTGGTGCGGGGGAGCTGTTTTTT. Translating it yields CAWSGAGELFF.

The chain recombines TRBV19 with TRBJ2-3, with 8 bases matching TRBD1. Germline values: CDR1 LNHDA, CDR2 SQIVND (reference sequence). The CDR3 runs 16 residues. J was trimmed by 2 bases and V by 6 bases; bases with no gene match: 10. DNA of the CDR3: TGTGCCAGTAGAAAAGACCGGGACAGGTACACAGATACGCAGTATTTT. It translates to CASRKDRDRYTDTQYF.

The chain links TRBV28 to TRBJ2-2; D gene uncertain. The V end was cut by 6 bases, the J end by 2 bases, with 10 bases between. CDR1 is MDHEN and CDR2 is SYDVKM in the germline V gene. This CDR3 spans 14 amino acids. The CDR3 reads CASRRSLNTGELFF. CDR3 DNA: TGTGCCAGCAGACGTAGCCTAAACACCGGGGAGCTGTTTTTT.

This clone occurred once. This rearrangement joins TRBV27 to TRBJ2-1, with 7 positions matching TRBD1. The germline gives CDR1 MNHEY, CDR2 SMNVEV (reference sequence). The V and J ends lost 3 bases and 7 bases, in that order; junction bases with no gene match: 3. The CDR3 sequence is 13 residues long. The CDR3 loop is CASSFETGNEQFF. CDR3 sequence (DNA): TGTGCCAGCAGTTTCGAGACAGGGAATGAGCAGTTCTTC.

The chain is built from TRBV24-1 and TRBJ2-3; no clear D. Germline loops: CDR1 KGHDR, CDR2 SFDVKD. V was trimmed by 2 bases and J by 5 bases, leaving 4 bases between them. The CDR3 has 12 amino acids. The CDR3: CATSDYRDTQYF. CDR3 nucleotide sequence: TGTGCCACCAGTGATTACAGAGATACGCAGTATTTT.